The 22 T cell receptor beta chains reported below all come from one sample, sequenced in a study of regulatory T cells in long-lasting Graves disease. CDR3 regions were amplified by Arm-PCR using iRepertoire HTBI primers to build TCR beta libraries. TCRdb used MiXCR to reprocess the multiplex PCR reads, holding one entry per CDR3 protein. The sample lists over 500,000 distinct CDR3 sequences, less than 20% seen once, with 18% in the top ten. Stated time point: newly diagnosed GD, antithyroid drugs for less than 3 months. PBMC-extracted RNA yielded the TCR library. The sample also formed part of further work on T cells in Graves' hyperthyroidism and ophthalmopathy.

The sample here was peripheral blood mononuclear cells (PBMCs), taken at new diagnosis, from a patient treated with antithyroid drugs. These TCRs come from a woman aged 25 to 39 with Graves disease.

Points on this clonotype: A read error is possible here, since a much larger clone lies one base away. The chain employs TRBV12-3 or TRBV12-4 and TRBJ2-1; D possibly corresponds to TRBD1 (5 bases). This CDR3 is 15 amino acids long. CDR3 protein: CTSRSQGKTYNEQFF. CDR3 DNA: TGTACCAGCCGCTCTCAGGGAAAAACCTACAATGAGCAGTTCTTC.

DNA for the CDR3: TGTGCCAGCAGCGTTACGACAGGGAACTATGGCTACACCTTC. It yields the protein CASSVTTGNYGYTF. The chain combines TRBV11-2 with TRBJ1-2, with TRBD1 matching over 7 bases. J gave up 2 bases and V 5 bases, and 5 bases lay outside the gene matches. The V gene's germline CDR1 is SGHAT and CDR2 FQNNGV. The CDR3 sequence is 14 residues long.

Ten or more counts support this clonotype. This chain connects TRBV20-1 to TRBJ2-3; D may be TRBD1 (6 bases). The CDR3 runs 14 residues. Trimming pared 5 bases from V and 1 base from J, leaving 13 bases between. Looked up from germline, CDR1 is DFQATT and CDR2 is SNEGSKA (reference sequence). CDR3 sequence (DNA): TGCAGTGCTCCCGGGACATACCGCACAGATACGCAGTATTTT. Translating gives CSAPGTYRTDTQYF.

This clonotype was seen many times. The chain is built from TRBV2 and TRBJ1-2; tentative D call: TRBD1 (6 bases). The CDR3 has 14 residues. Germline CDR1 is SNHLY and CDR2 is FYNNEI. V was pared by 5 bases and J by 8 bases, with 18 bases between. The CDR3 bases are TGTGCCAGCAGTAAACAGGGTTCTCGTGACGGCTACACCTTC. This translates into CASSKQGSRDGYTF.

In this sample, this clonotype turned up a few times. The CDR3 loop reads CAWNTGLRREQYF. The CDR3 DNA reads as TGTGCCTGGAACACCGGACTCCGTCGGGAGCAGTACTTC. This sequence joins TRBV30 and TRBJ2-7; perhaps TRBD2 as D (5 bases). Trimming left V 4 bases short and J 7 bases short, with 17 bases between. Germline CDR1 reads GTSNPN; CDR2 reads SVGIG (reference sequence). The CDR3 length is 13 residues. Complete variable domain (other parts from reference TRBV30 and TRBJ2-7): SQTIHQWPATLVQPVGSPLSLECTVEGTSNPNLYWYRQAAGRGLQLLFYSVGIGQISSEVPQNLSASRPQDRQFILSSKKLLLSDSGFYLCAWNTGLRREQYFGPGTRLTVT.

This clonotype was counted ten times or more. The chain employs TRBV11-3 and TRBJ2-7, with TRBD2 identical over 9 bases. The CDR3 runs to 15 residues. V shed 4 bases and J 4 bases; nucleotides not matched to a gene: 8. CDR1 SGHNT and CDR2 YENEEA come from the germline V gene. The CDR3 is CASSYSSGSGYEQYF. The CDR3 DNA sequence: TGTGCCAGCAGCTACAGTAGCGGGAGCGGGTACGAGCAGTACTTC. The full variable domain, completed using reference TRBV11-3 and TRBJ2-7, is EAGVVQSPRYKIIEKKQPVAFWCNPISGHNTLYWYLQNLGQGPELLIRYENEEAVDDSQLPKDRFSAERLKGVDSTLKIQPAELGDSAVYLCASSYSSGSGYEQYFGPGTRLTVT.

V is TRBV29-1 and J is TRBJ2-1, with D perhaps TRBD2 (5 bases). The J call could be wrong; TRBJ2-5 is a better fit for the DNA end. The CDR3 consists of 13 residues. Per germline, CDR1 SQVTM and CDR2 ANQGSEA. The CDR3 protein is CSGRGLYQETQYF. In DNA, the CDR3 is TGCAGCGGACGAGGGTTATACCAAGAGACCCAGTACTTC.

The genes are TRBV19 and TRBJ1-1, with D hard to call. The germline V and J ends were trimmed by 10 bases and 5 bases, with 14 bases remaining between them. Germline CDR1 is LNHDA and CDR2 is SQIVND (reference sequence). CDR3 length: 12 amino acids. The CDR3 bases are TGTGCCAAGAGGTTCGGCGGAACTGAAGCTTTCTTT. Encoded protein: CAKRFGGTEAFF.

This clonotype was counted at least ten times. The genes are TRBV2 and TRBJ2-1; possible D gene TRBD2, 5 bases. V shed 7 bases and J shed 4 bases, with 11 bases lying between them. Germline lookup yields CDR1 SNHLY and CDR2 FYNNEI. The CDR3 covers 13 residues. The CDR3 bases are TGTGCCAGCAAAAAGGAGGTTTACAATGAGCAGTTCTTC. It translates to CASKKEVYNEQFF. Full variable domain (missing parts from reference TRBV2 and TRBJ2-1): EPEVTQTPSHQVTQMGQEVILRCVPISNHLYFYWYRQILGQKVEFLVSFYNNEISEKSEIFDDQFSVERPDGSNFTLKIRSTKLEDSAMYFCASKKEVYNEQFFGPGTRLTVL.

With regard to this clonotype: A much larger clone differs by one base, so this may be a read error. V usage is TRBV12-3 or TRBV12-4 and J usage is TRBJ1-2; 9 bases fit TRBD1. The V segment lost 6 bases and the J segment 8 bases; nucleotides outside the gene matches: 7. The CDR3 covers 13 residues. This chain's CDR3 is CASSRTGAGGYTF. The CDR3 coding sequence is TGTGCCAGCAGCCGGACAGGGGCCGGGGGCTACACCTTC.

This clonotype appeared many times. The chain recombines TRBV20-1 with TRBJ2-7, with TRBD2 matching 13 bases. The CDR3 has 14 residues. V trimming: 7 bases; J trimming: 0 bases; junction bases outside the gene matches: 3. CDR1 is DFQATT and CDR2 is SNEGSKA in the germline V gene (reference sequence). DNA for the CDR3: TGCAGTGGACTAGCGGGAGGAAGCTCCTACGAGCAGTACTTC. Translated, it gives CSGLAGGSSYEQYF.

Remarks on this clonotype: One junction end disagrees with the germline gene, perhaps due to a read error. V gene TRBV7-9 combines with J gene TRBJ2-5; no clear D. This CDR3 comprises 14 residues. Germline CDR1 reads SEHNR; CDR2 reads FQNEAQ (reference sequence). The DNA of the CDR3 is TGTGCCGGCAGCTTATTTTTGTCACAAGAGACCCAGTACTTC. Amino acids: CAGSLFLSQETQYF.

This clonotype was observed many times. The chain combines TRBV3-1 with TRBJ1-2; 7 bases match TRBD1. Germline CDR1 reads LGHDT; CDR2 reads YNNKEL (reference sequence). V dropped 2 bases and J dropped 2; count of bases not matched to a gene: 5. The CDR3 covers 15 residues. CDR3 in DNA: TGTGCCAGCAGCCAACTAGACAGGGCGAACTATGGCTACACCTTC. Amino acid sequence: CASSQLDRANYGYTF.

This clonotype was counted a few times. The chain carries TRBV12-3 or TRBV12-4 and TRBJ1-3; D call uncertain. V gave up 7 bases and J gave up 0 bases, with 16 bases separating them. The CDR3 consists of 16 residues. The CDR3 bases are TGTGCCAGCACCAACCCGACGGATTCCTCTGGAAACACCATATATTTT. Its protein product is CASTNPTDSSGNTIYF.

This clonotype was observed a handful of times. Here the CDR3 reads CASSSITRPSYEQYF. The CDR3 bases are TGTGCCAGCAGCAGTATTACAAGGCCCTCCTACGAGCAGTACTTC. V is TRBV5-6 and J is TRBJ2-7, with D hard to call. This CDR3 contains 15 residues. The germline V gene has CDR1 SGHDT and CDR2 YYEEEE. Trimming removed 4 bases from V and 0 bases from J, with 14 bases in between.

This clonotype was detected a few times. The CDR3 spells CASSQYRVNTEAFF. CDR3 DNA: TGTGCCAGTAGTCAGTACAGGGTGAACACTGAAGCTTTCTTT. The rearrangement joins TRBV19 to TRBJ1-1, with D tentatively TRBD1 (6 bases). Germline V gene lookup returns CDR1 LNHDA and CDR2 SQIVND (reference sequence). V was pared by 5 bases and J by 0 bases, with 10 bases between. The CDR3 is made up of 14 amino acids.

The CDR3 sequence: CATSRDTYAGNTIYF. CDR3 sequence (DNA): TGTGCCACCAGCAGAGATACGTACGCTGGAAACACCATATATTTT. This sequence joins TRBV15 and TRBJ1-3; no firm D call. Germline V gene sequence: CDR1 LNHNV, CDR2 YYDKDF (reference sequence). V was shortened by 0 bases and J by 2 bases, with 8 bases between the two germline ends. The CDR3 sequence is 15 residues long.

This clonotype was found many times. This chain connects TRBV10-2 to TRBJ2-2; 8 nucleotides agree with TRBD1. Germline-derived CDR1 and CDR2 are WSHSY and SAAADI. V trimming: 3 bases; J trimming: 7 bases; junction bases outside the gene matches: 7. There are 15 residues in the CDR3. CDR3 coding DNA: TGCGCCAGCAGTGATCTAGGACAGGGAAACGGGGAGCTGTTTTTT. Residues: CASSDLGQGNGELFF.

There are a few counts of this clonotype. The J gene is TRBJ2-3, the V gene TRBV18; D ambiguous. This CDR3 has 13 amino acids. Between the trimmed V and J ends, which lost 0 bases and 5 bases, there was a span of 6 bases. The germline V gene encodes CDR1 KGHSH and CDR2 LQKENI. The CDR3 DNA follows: TGTGCCAGCTCACCACCAACAAGAGATACGCAGTATTTT. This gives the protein CASSPPTRDTQYF.

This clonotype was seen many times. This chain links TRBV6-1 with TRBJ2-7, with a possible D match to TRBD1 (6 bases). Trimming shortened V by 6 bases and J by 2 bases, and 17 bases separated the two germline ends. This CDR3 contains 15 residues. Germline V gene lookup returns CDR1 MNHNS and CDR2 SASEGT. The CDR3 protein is CASSSDRKAAYEQYF. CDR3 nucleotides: TGTGCCAGCAGCTCGGACAGAAAGGCAGCCTACGAGCAGTACTTC.

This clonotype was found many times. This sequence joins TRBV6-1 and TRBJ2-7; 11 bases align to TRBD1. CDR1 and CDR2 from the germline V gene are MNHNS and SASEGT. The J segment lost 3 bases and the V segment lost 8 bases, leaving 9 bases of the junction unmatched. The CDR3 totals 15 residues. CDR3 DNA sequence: TGTGCCAGCCGGGGGACCGGGACAGGGGGCTACGAGCAGTACTTC. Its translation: CASRGTGTGGYEQYF.

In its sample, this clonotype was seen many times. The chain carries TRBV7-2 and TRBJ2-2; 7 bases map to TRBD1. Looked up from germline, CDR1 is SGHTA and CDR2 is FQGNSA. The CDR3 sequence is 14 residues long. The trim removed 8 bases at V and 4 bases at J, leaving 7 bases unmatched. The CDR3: CASGTGETTGELFF. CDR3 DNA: TGTGCCAGCGGAACAGGGGAGACCACCGGGGAGCTGTTTTTT.